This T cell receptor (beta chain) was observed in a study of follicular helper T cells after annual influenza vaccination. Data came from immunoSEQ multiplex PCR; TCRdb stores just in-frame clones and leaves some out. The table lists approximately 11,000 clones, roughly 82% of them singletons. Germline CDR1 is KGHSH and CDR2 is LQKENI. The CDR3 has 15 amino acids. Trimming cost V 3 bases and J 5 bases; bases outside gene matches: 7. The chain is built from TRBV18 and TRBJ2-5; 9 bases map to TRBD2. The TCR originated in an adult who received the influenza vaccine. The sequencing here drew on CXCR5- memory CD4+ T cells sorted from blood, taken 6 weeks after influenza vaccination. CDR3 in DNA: TGTGCCAGCTCACCCACGCGGGGGGGCCTCGAGACCCAGTACTTC. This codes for CASSPTRGGLETQYF. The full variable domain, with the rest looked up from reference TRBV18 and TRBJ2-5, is NAGVMQNPRHLVRRRGQEARLRCSPMKGHSHVYWYRQLPEEGLKFMVYLQKENIIDESGMPKERFSAEFPKEGPSILRIQQVVRGDSAAYFCASSPTRGGLETQYFGPGTRLLVL.